A single T cell receptor beta chain is shown here with its context. Antigen unknown. This sample stems from a study of Graves' ophthalmopathy and Graves' hyperthyroidism. The CDR3 consists of 14 residues. Germline V CDR1 and CDR2: DFQATT, SNEGSKA (reference sequence). Trimming at V came to 3 bases and at J to 0 bases, leaving 4 bases not matched to a gene. Notes on the study in general: Most expanded clonotypes in thyroid above 0.001 frequency also showed up in blood.

CDR3 regions of TCR beta were amplified from RNA transcripts. The authors performed first-round RT-PCR with HTBI primers and then a second-round multiplex PCR. In TCRdb, the multiplex PCR reads were re-called with MiXCR into one record per CDR3 protein. The profile shows about 1.1 million distinct CDR3 sequences, 35% to 45% of them singletons. This chain connects TRBV20-1 to TRBJ2-7; TRBD2 agrees at 8 bases. Sequenced material: peripheral blood or thyroid tissue (not recorded which). This receptor was taken from an adult man with Graves' hyperthyroidism. As DNA, the CDR3 is TGCAGTGCTAGGGAAAGCGGGAGCTCCTACGAGCAGTACTTC. Protein: CSARESGSSYEQYF.